What follows describes a single T cell receptor beta chain. The target antigen is unknown. Time point specified: pre-sensitization, week 0. Sample treatment: therapeutic diphenylcyclopropenone sensitization with weekly scalp DPC. These data belong to a study of human T cells and chemical hapten exposure. Via MiXCR, TCRdb re-called the RACE reads, giving one row per CDR3 protein. Of roughly 100,000 distinct CDR3 sequences detected, 9% to 15% appear once; the ten largest clones hold around 1.6%. Study results and limitations: Alopecia was present in the donors, so their immune response may differ from healthy people's.

Germline-derived CDR1 and CDR2 are MGHDK and SYGVNS. This CDR3 has 14 residues. Trimming took 6 bases from V and 0 from J, leaving 9 bases between them. This specimen was whole blood, taken in connection with sensitization to the hapten diphenylcyclopropenone (DPC). The receptor was isolated from a woman in her 50s with alopecia areata. Some clones in this sample may be carry-over from other donors' samples. This chain joins TRBV25-1 and TRBJ1-3; D uncertain. The CDR3 here is CASRTSISGNTIYF. The CDR3 nucleotides read TGTGCCAGCAGGACGTCGATCTCTGGAAACACCATATATTTT. Drawing the rest from reference TRBV25-1 and TRBJ1-3, the complete variable domain is EADIYQTPRYLVIGTGKKITLECSQTMGHDKMYWYQQDPGMELHLIHYSYGVNSTEKGDLSSESTVSRIRTEHFPLTLESARPSHTSQYLCASRTSISGNTIYFGEGSWLTVV.